This T cell receptor beta chain was profiled in a study of T cell changes during pregnancy in multiple sclerosis. The method was immunoSEQ multiplex PCR; TCRdb's version includes in-frame clones alone and lacks a portion of them. The data show some 90,000 clones, roughly 90% seen once. The germline CDR1 and CDR2 sequences are LGHNT and FRNRAP. Trimming took 0 bases from V and 0 from J, leaving 17 bases between them. The CDR3 spans 18 residues. This receptor was obtained from a female donor with multiple sclerosis, enrolled in a pregnancy study. The genes are TRBV12-5 and TRBJ1-1, with D perhaps TRBD1 (6 bases). The material was peripheral blood, obtained in the first trimester of pregnancy. The CDR3 coding sequence is TGTGCTAGTGGTTTGGTATTGGGGCAGGGGCCGATGAACACTGAAGCTTTCTTT. Its protein product is CASGLVLGQGPMNTEAFF.